A single sample gave rise to the 21 T cell receptor beta chains below, sequenced in a study of vaccination effects on CD4 cells after COVID-19. These receptors' targets are unknown. This table comes from immunoSEQ multiplex PCR, and its TCRdb copy is limited to in-frame clones, with some not included. The table lists about 64,000 clones, just under 80% of them singletons. Antigen-specific CD4+ T cells expanded by the ViraFEST assay with viral peptide pools were then sequenced. CD4+ T cell isolation took place after approximately 11 days of culture. The participants, recipients of two vaccine doses, got either BNT162b2 or mRNA-1273. The sample consisted of CD4+ T cells from PBMCs cultured with HCoV-OC43 spike peptides, taken after COVID-19 vaccination. The subset denotes: HCoV-OC43 spike overlapping peptide pool stimulation. Every receptor here comes from a human donor who received a COVID-19 vaccine.

V is TRBV6-5 and J is TRBJ1-6; D might be TRBD1 (5 bases). The germline V gene encodes CDR1 MNHEY and CDR2 SVGAGI. V gave up 3 bases and J gave up 9 bases, with 18 bases separating them. The length of the CDR3 is 16 residues. The CDR3 region has the DNA TGTGCCAGCAGTTATCTACGCCAGGGTGTGGGTTCACCCCTCCACTTT. Residues: CASSYLRQGVGSPLHF.

For the CDR3, the DNA is TGTGCCAGTAGCACCGGGACAACCTCTGAAAAACTGTTTTTT. Translating it yields CASSTGTTSEKLFF. This rearrangement joins TRBV19 to TRBJ1-4; perhaps TRBD1 as D (6 bases). Trimming cost V 6 bases and J 7 bases, with 15 bases left between them. The CDR3 runs 14 residues. In germline, CDR1 is LNHDA, CDR2 SQIVND (reference sequence).

This clone was seen just once. V gene TRBV19 combines with J gene TRBJ2-2; 7 bases fit TRBD2. Germline assignment: CDR1 LNHDA and CDR2 SQIVND (reference sequence). The V segment lost 3 bases and the J segment 6 bases; nucleotides outside the gene matches: 4. This CDR3 is 14 amino acids long. The CDR3 loop is CASSMIGRAGELFF. CDR3 sequence (DNA): TGTGCCAGTAGTATGATAGGGAGGGCCGGGGAGCTGTTTTTT. Together with reference TRBV19 and TRBJ2-2, the CDR3 gives the full variable domain: DGGITQSPKYLFRKEGQNVTLSCEQNLNHDAMYWYRQDPGQGLRLIYYSQIVNDFQKGDIAEGYSVSREKKESFPLTVTSAQKNPTAFYLCASSMIGRAGELFFGEGSRLTVL.

This chain uses TRBV6-5 with TRBJ2-2, with no clear D. V lost 2 bases to trimming and J lost 0 bases, with 1 base between them. The CDR3 spans 13 residues. Per germline, CDR1 MNHEY and CDR2 SVGAGI. The CDR3 DNA is TGTGCCAGCAGTTACCCGAACACCGGGGAGCTGTTTTTT. This gives the protein CASSYPNTGELFF.

V usage is TRBV29-1 and J usage is TRBJ1-4, with 7 bases identical to TRBD1. Per the germline V gene, CDR1 is SQVTM and CDR2 is ANQGSEA. J was trimmed by 8 bases and V by 6 bases; bases with no gene match: 12. The CDR3 has 14 amino acids. The CDR3 loop reads CSVVMTGPREKLFF. The CDR3 DNA sequence: TGCAGCGTAGTGATGACAGGGCCCCGAGAAAAACTGTTTTTT.

By sample fraction, this clone is medium-sized. V usage is TRBV7-8 and J usage is TRBJ2-3, with 8 bases fitting TRBD2. This CDR3 comprises 18 residues. Germline CDR1 SGHVS, CDR2 FQNEAQ. The ends lost 0 bases at V and 0 bases at J; junction bases unmatched: 8. The CDR3 here is CASSLADSGGPSTDTQYF. As DNA, the CDR3 is TGTGCCAGCAGCTTAGCCGATTCGGGAGGGCCTAGCACAGATACGCAGTATTTT.

The V call is TRBV15, the J call TRBJ1-1; D is unclear. Germline V lookup: CDR1 LNHNV, CDR2 YYDKDF (reference sequence). This CDR3 is built from 14 residues. Trimming took off 0 bases at V and 6 bases at J, with 11 bases between the two ends. For the CDR3, the DNA is TGTGCCACCAGCAGAGATGTGGGGTCCGCTGAAGCTTTCTTT. Protein: CATSRDVGSAEAFF. The variable domain in full, completed from reference TRBV15 and TRBJ1-1, reads DAMVIQNPRYQVTQFGKPVTLSCSQTLNHNVMYWYQQKSSQAPKLLFHYYDKDFNNEADTPDNFQSRRPNTSFCFLDIRSPGLGDTAMYLCATSRDVGSAEAFFGQGTRLTVV.

In this sample, this clone turned up once. The chain joins TRBV18 to TRBJ1-6; D possibly corresponds to TRBD1 (5 bases). The CDR3 has 14 amino acids. The germline V gene encodes CDR1 KGHSH and CDR2 LQKENI. Trimming took off 4 bases at V and 10 bases at J, with 14 bases between the two ends. This chain's CDR3 is CASSQDRAGSPLHF. The CDR3 DNA sequence: TGTGCCAGCTCACAAGACAGAGCTGGATCACCCCTCCACTTT.

Only a few counts were recorded for this clone. The chain is built from TRBV5-5 and TRBJ1-1; D is unclear. The length of the CDR3 is 13 residues. The germline V and J ends were trimmed by 2 bases and 1 base, with 6 bases remaining between them. Per the germline V gene, CDR1 is SGHKS and CDR2 is YYEKEE (reference sequence). CDR3: CASSFDRNTEAFF. In DNA form, the CDR3 reads TGTGCCAGCAGCTTCGATCGGAACACTGAAGCTTTCTTT. The entire variable domain, with the rest obtained from reference TRBV5-5 and TRBJ1-1, is as follows: DAGVTQSPTHLIKTRGQQVTLRCSPISGHKSVSWYQQVLGQGPQFIFQYYEKEERGRGNFPDRFSARQFPNYSSELNVNALLLGDSALYLCASSFDRNTEAFFGQGTRLTVV.

This clone was seen only a few times. V is TRBV9 and J is TRBJ1-2; 8 bases are shared with TRBD1. The CDR3 runs 14 residues. In germline, CDR1 is SGDLS, CDR2 YYNGEE. Unmatched junction bases numbered 8, after V lost 4 bases and J lost 6 bases. CDR3 DNA sequence: TGTGCCAGCAGCTCAGACAGGGGCCCAGATGGCTACACCTTC. Translation gives CASSSDRGPDGYTF.

CDR3 nucleotide sequence: TGTGCCAGCAGCATCGCACAGGGCTTTGGGGAGACCCAGTACTTC. This sequence encodes CASSIAQGFGETQYF. V usage is TRBV5-8 and J usage is TRBJ2-5, with D possibly matching TRBD1 (6 bases). The CDR3 has 15 residues. Per the germline V gene, CDR1 is SGHTS and CDR2 is YDEGEE. Trimming shortened V by 4 bases and J by 5 bases, and 18 bases separated the two germline ends.

This clone was detected only a few times. This sequence joins TRBV28 and TRBJ1-5; the match to TRBD1 covers 7 bases. The length of the CDR3 is 15 residues. With V trimmed by 5 bases and J by 0 bases, 4 bases remained unmatched. Germline V CDR1 and CDR2: MDHEN, SYDVKM. The CDR3 coding sequence is TGTGCCAGCAGTCTGACAGGGAATAGCAATCAGCCCCAGCATTTT. Protein sequence: CASSLTGNSNQPQHF.

J is TRBJ1-3 and V is TRBV11-2, with no clear D. The germline CDR1 and CDR2 sequences are SGHAT and FQNNGV. The V gene lost 1 base and the J gene lost 10 bases, with 8 bases spanning the gap. The CDR3 totals 12 residues. CDR3 protein: CASSLGHGTIYF. CDR3 in DNA: TGTGCCAGCAGCTTAGGACATGGGACCATATATTTT.

There are a few counts of this clone. The J gene is TRBJ2-7, the V gene TRBV2; D is possibly TRBD1 (6 bases). The CDR3 spans 13 residues. Trimming removed 6 bases from V and 6 bases from J, with 15 bases in between. The germline gives CDR1 SNHLY, CDR2 FYNNEI. CDR3 in DNA: TGTGCCAGCAGGGTGGACAGCCAAACCGAGCAGTACGTC. It encodes CASRVDSQTEQYV.

The V and J genes are TRBV14 and TRBJ2-7; D unclear. Trimming removed 1 base from V and 6 bases from J, with 4 bases in between. This CDR3 has 11 residues. From germline, CDR1 is SGHDN and CDR2 FVKESK. The CDR3 sequence: CASSQGREQYV. The DNA of the CDR3 is TGTGCCAGCAGCCAAGGCCGCGAGCAGTACGTC.

In the case of this clone: Because the CDR3's place on the DNA is in doubt, the DNA is left out and the CDR3 is given as listed by TCRdb. The rearrangement links TRBV24-1 to TRBJ1-1. The CDR3 spans 13 amino acids, including both terminal residues. From germline, CDR1 is KGHDR and CDR2 SFDVKD. The CDR3 sequence: CATSSSGRPEAFF.

This clone was seen a single time. The V and J genes are TRBV7-9 and TRBJ2-1; TRBD2 might be the D (6 bases). The CDR3 loop spans 15 amino acids. CDR1 and CDR2 (germline): SEHNR, FQNEAQ (reference sequence). Trimming stripped 5 bases from V and 5 bases from J, with 16 bases between. CDR3 region: CASSLRLENHNEQFF. The CDR3 bases are TGTGCCAGCAGCCTGCGACTAGAAAACCACAATGAGCAGTTCTTC.

The V and J genes are TRBV3-1 (or the pseudogene TRBV3-2) and TRBJ1-1; a weak D match, TRBD1 (6 bases). The germline V gene encodes CDR1 LGHDT and CDR2 YNNKEL (reference sequence). The V end lost 1 base, the J end lost 3 bases, and 12 bases lay between the germline ends. The CDR3 covers 15 residues. CDR3: CASSQGTDDHTEAFF. The CDR3 DNA reads TGTGCCAGCAGCCAAGGGACAGATGATCACACTGAAGCTTTCTTT.

V is TRBV6-1 and J is TRBJ2-7; weak D call: TRBD2 (5 bases). This CDR3 region has 15 residues. Trimming cost V 0 bases and J 9 bases, with 18 bases left between them. Germline CDR1 MNHNS, CDR2 SASEGT. The CDR3 here is CASSEALPSGGRQYV. Here the CDR3 DNA reads TGTGCCAGCAGTGAAGCGCTTCCGAGCGGTGGTAGGCAGTACGTC.

The gene calls are TRBV19 and TRBJ2-7, with D possibly matching TRBD1 (6 bases). CDR3 length: 13 amino acids. V was shortened by 6 bases and J by 3 bases, with 12 bases between the two germline ends. CDR1 and CDR2 (germline): LNHDA, SQIVND (reference sequence). CDR3 amino acids: CASSVKQGYEQYV. The CDR3 nucleotides are TGTGCCAGTAGCGTCAAACAGGGCTACGAGCAGTACGTC.

The chain links TRBV2 to TRBJ1-2; 8 positions match TRBD1. The length of the CDR3 is 12 residues. The trim removed 5 bases at V and 7 bases at J, leaving 3 bases unmatched. CDR1 and CDR2 from the germline V gene are SNHLY and FYNNEI. CDR3 sequence: CASSTGGGGYTF. The CDR3 nucleotides read TGTGCCAGCAGTACAGGGGGAGGTGGCTACACCTTC.